This TCR beta chain was found in a study of cytomegalovirus exposure and HLA in healthy donors. Whole-study results and caveats: Evidence from a later analysis indicated that most CMV-associated TCR beta chains looked HLA-restricted. Cytomegalovirus association was listed for roughly 160 TCR beta chains. The Asian-associated ancestry cluster reportedly had fewer N-insertions than the roughly 670-donor mean in a later analysis. Immune exposure was documented only through CMV serostatus.

PCR amplification relied on 60 Vbeta primers (plus 13 Jbeta primers). Produced via immunoSEQ multiplex PCR; TCRdb's table is partial and in-frame only. The sample records tens of thousands of clones, 70% being singletons. Looked up from germline, CDR1 is SGHDT and CDR2 is YYEEEE. The V end was cut by 4 bases, the J end by 2 bases, with 9 bases between. This CDR3 is built from 13 residues. By its share, this clone is large. Its matching antigen is unknown. The rearrangement links TRBV5-6 to TRBJ1-1; no reliable D call. The clonotype was recovered from a woman aged 60-75 years in good health and CMV-seropositive. The material sequenced was PBMCs. CDR3 in DNA: TGTGCCAGCAGCCGCCGGGATAACACTGAAGCTTTCTTT. Its translation is CASSRRDNTEAFF.